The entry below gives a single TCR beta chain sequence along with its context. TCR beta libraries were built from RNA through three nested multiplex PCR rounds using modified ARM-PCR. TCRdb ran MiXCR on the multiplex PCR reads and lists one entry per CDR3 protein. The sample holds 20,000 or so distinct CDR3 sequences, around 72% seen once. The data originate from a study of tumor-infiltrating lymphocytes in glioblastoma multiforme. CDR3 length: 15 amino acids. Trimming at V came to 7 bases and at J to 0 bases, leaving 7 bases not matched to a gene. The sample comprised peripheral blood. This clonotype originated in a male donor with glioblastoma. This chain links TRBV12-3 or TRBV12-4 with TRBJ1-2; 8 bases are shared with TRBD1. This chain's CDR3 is CASTGTGASNYGYTF. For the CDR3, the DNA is TGTGCCAGCACCGGGACAGGAGCCTCTAACTATGGCTACACCTTC.